Described below is a single T cell receptor beta chain sequence and its context. Amplified regions were TCR beta CDR3 sequences from RNA transcripts. HTBI primers were used for first-round RT-PCR of the TCR CDR3. TCRdb re-called the multiplex PCR reads through MiXCR, storing one row per CDR3 protein. Of 450,000 to 550,000 distinct CDR3 sequences listed, approximately 25% are singletons. The data originate from a study of T cells in Graves' hyperthyroidism and ophthalmopathy. At least 3 on the Clinical Activity Score was recorded for ophthalmopathy patients, who also had NOSPECS grade at least 4 and duration under 3 months. Patients were excluded because of uncontrolled infection, other autoimmune disease, pregnancy or lactation. This CDR3 region has 14 residues. Germline-derived CDR1 and CDR2 are DFQATT and SNEGSKA (reference sequence). The V and J ends lost 5 bases and 6 bases, in that order; junction bases with no gene match: 8.

The receptor comes from a woman in her twenties or thirties with Graves' ophthalmopathy. V usage is TRBV20-1 and J usage is TRBJ2-7; 12 bases fit TRBD2. The sequencing sample was made of blood. CDR3 protein: CSAEQTSGSREQYF. The CDR3 coding sequence is TGCAGTGCTGAACAGACTAGCGGGAGTCGCGAGCAGTACTTC.